These 13 T cell receptor beta chains came from one sample sequenced in a study of beta chain features in type 1 diabetes. Points from the study as a whole: Among all four CD4+ subsets, Type 1 diabetes patients had TCRB CDR3s that were moderately but significantly shorter.

Expressed TCRB transcripts were sequenced because the entire RNA isolate underwent reverse transcription. Sequencing used immunoSEQ multiplex PCR; TCRdb keeps in-frame clones, though not all of them. The sample consists of around 140,000 clones, around 8.8% of them appearing once. No antigen is known for these receptors. The sequenced sample consisted of central memory CD4+ T cells from blood. These TCRs come from a man aged 25 to 40 with type 1 diabetes.

This chain connects TRBV13 to TRBJ1-2, with D unresolved. Per germline, CDR1 PRHDT and CDR2 FYEKMQ (reference sequence). The V gene lost 3 bases and the J gene lost 4 bases, with 15 bases spanning the gap. This CDR3 is 15 amino acids long. CDR3 bases: TGTGCCAGCAGCTTGCCCTCGGGGAGGAGCTATGGCTACACCTTC. Encoded protein: CASSLPSGRSYGYTF.

The gene calls are TRBV30 and TRBJ2-2; TRBD2 matches at 7 bases. Germline V gene data show CDR1 as GTSNPN and CDR2 as SVGIG (reference sequence). V lost 4 bases to trimming and J lost 6 bases; unmatched junction nucleotides: 8. This CDR3 is built from 14 residues. CDR3: CAWNLLGGAGELFF. The CDR3 nucleotides are TGTGCCTGGAACTTGCTTGGGGGGGCCGGGGAGCTGTTTTTT.

The genes are TRBV29-1 and TRBJ2-2; 7 bases are a match to TRBD1. Germline values: CDR1 SQVTM, CDR2 ANQGSEA. The CDR3 contains 14 residues. The trim removed 7 bases at V and 5 bases at J, leaving 10 bases unmatched. In DNA, the CDR3 is TGCAGCGGCCGACAGGGAGAGGGGACCGGGGAGCTGTTTTTT. Its translation: CSGRQGEGTGELFF.

The CDR3 region is CASSGTLNGYTF. CDR3 nucleotides: TGTGCCAGCAGCGGGACTTTAAATGGCTACACCTTC. The chain couples TRBV28 to TRBJ1-2, with D maybe TRBD1 (5 bases). The germline V gene encodes CDR1 MDHEN and CDR2 SYDVKM. CDR3 length: 12 amino acids. Trimming took 6 bases from V and 6 from J, leaving 11 bases between them.

This chain joins TRBV4-1 and TRBJ2-3, with TRBD2 matching 15 bases. The ends lost 4 bases at V and 3 bases at J; junction bases unmatched: 8. The CDR3 covers 18 residues. The germline V gene encodes CDR1 MGHRA and CDR2 YSYEKL. For the CDR3, the DNA is TGCGCCAGCAGCCGCTCAGGACTAGCGGGGGGGGGTACAGATACGCAGTATTTT. Encoded protein: CASSRSGLAGGGTDTQYF.

The V and J genes are TRBV7-2 and TRBJ2-3; 13 bases line up with TRBD2. Looked up from germline, CDR1 is SGHTA and CDR2 is FQGNSA. The CDR3 is 16 amino acids. Trimming at V came to 5 bases and at J to 7 bases, leaving 9 bases not matched to a gene. The CDR3 DNA reads as TGTGCCAGCAGCCCAACTAGCGGGGGGGCGGGGAATACGCAGTATTTT. Translating gives CASSPTSGGAGNTQYF.

This clone has a handful of counts. The chain is built from TRBV6-1 and TRBJ2-4; D may be TRBD2 (7 bases). V shed 5 bases and J shed 6 bases, with 17 bases lying between them. Germline loops: CDR1 MNHNS, CDR2 SASEGT. The CDR3 runs 15 residues. CDR3 DNA sequence: TGTGCCAGCAGTACCCCGGGGGGCGGGAGAAACATTCAGTACTTC. This codes for CASSTPGGGRNIQYF.

The gene calls are TRBV2 and TRBJ1-1, with 9 nucleotides matching TRBD1. This CDR3 is 14 amino acids long. Germline CDR1 reads SNHLY; CDR2 reads FYNNEI. V lost 7 bases and J lost 1; bases outside the gene matches: 4. CDR3 sequence (DNA): TGTGCCAGCATCCCGACAGGGGGGAACACTGAAGCTTTCTTT. Residues: CASIPTGGNTEAFF. The full variable domain, with the rest looked up from reference TRBV2 and TRBJ1-1, is EPEVTQTPSHQVTQMGQEVILRCVPISNHLYFYWYRQILGQKVEFLVSFYNNEISEKSEIFDDQFSVERPDGSNFTLKIRSTKLEDSAMYFCASIPTGGNTEAFFGQGTRLTVV.

In this sample, this clone turned up a few times. This chain joins TRBV19 and TRBJ2-1; 9 bases fit TRBD1. V lost 6 bases to trimming and J lost 7 bases; unmatched junction nucleotides: 4. The CDR3 spans 13 residues. Looked up from germline, CDR1 is LNHDA and CDR2 is SQIVND (reference sequence). The CDR3 DNA reads TGTGCCAGTAGGACGGGACAGGGAAATGAGCAGTTCTTC. This encodes CASRTGQGNEQFF.

This clone came up a few times. V gene TRBV2 combines with J gene TRBJ2-7; D gene unclear. V lost 4 bases and J 3 bases, leaving 7 bases between the germline ends. This CDR3 spans 12 amino acids. Per germline, CDR1 SNHLY and CDR2 FYNNEI. The CDR3 nucleotides read TGTGCCAGCAGTGCAGATGACTACGAGCAGTACTTC. Amino acids: CASSADDYEQYF.

The chain links TRBV27 to TRBJ2-2, with a tentative D call TRBD2 (6 bases). Trimming stripped 4 bases from V and 3 bases from J, with 12 bases between. The CDR3 is 15 amino acids. From germline, CDR1 is MNHEY and CDR2 SMNVEV (reference sequence). CDR3 sequence reads: CASSSGEEDTGELFF. The CDR3 DNA follows: TGTGCCAGCAGTTCGGGGGAGGAGGACACCGGGGAGCTGTTTTTT.

This sequence joins TRBV27 and TRBJ2-3, with TRBD2 matching 15 bases. Germline V gives CDR1 MNHEY, CDR2 SMNVEV (reference sequence). V gave up 5 bases and J gave up 2 bases; unmatched junction bases: 8. There are 18 residues in the CDR3. The CDR3 loop reads CASSLPGTSGGFTDTQYF. The CDR3 nucleotides read TGTGCCAGCAGTCTACCAGGGACTAGCGGGGGGTTCACAGATACGCAGTATTTT.

This clone has a handful of counts. The V gene is TRBV27, the J gene TRBJ2-7; D unresolved. The CDR3 totals 15 residues. Trimming took off 6 bases at V and 3 bases at J, with 18 bases between the two ends. CDR1 is MNHEY and CDR2 is SMNVEV in the germline V gene (reference sequence). CDR3 region: CASREKSGLSYEQYF. CDR3 DNA sequence: TGTGCCAGCAGAGAGAAATCCGGTTTGAGCTACGAGCAGTACTTC.